This T cell receptor (beta chain) appears in the sequencing data of a study of blood T cell repertoires in COVID-19. Study summary: T cells, B-cell-depleted T cells, or PBMCs provided the cDNA or gDNA that served as material.

The V end was cut by 6 bases, the J end by 7 bases, with 8 bases between. The CDR3 extends over 11 amino acids. The germline V gene has CDR1 MNHEY and CDR2 SVGAGI. The method was immunoSEQ multiplex PCR; TCRdb's version includes in-frame clones alone and lacks a portion of them. Of under 40,000 clones in the sample, around 84% were seen once. The receptor was derived from a human donor with acute or convalescent COVID-19. The donor label of this sample is uncertain. The chain has TRBV6-5 and TRBJ2-3; D remains unclear. The specimen sequenced was peripheral blood. The CDR3 sequence: CASSRHYTQYF. The CDR3 DNA reads as TGTGCCAGCAGCCGACATTATACGCAGTATTTT.